A selection of T cell receptor beta chains follows, all from one sample in a study of blood T cell repertoires in COVID-19. Assay: immunoSEQ multiplex PCR; the TCRdb copy retains only in-frame clones and omits some. The data hold about 350,000 clones, with about 92% observed a single time. Material: peripheral blood. The receptors here all came from a woman in her sixties with COVID-19, enrolled during active disease. Each CDR3 is given with its conserved first and last residue. D genes are given only for firm matches. Not all rows give a size; the values are once, few, many and, for expanded clones, a class.

15	.	TRBJ2-1	.	TRBV19	CASSSPDSGRNEQFF	TGTGCCAGTAGTTCTCCCGACAGTGGGCGGAATGAGCAGTTCTTC
15	.	TRBJ2-7	TRBD1	TRBV5-1	CASSLAPQGRDEQYF	TGCGCCAGCAGCTTGGCCCCACAGGGGAGAGACGAGCAGTACTTC
16	.	TRBJ2-1	.	TRBV5-1	CASSLDAGPSYNEQFF	TGCGCCAGCAGCTTGGACGCCGGTCCGTCGTACAATGAGCAGTTCTTC
16	.	TRBJ2-1	TRBD2	TRBV19	CASSIRAGGPGNEQFF	TGTGCCAGTAGTATACGTGCGGGGGGGCCGGGCAATGAGCAGTTCTTC
12	.	TRBJ2-3	.	TRBV5-4	CASSPGTDTQYF	TGTGCCAGCAGCCCTGGCACAGATACGCAGTATTTT
13	.	TRBJ2-7	TRBD1	TRBV28	CASRWQGALRQYF	TGTGCCTCCCGGTGGCAGGGGGCGCTAAGGCAGTACTTC
13	.	TRBJ1-1	.	TRBV10-3	CAISEVGGTEAFF	TGTGCCATCAGTGAAGTAGGGGGCACTGAAGCTTTCTTT
15	.	TRBJ2-7	.	TRBV5-1	CASRWAGAQSYEQYF	TGCGCCAGCAGGTGGGCAGGGGCCCAATCCTACGAGCAGTACTTC
13	.	TRBJ1-1	TRBD1	TRBV12-3/TRBV12-4	CASSRQGGTEAFF	TGTGCCAGCAGCAGACAGGGTGGCACTGAAGCTTTCTTT
16	.	TRBJ2-5	TRBD1	TRBV6-1	CASSAPGQGARETQYF	TGTGCCAGCAGTGCCCCGGGACAGGGGGCAAGGGAGACCCAGTACTTC
18	once	TRBJ1-5	TRBD1	TRBV6-1	CASSEARTAQGARQPQHF	TGTGCCAGCAGTGAAGCGAGGACCGCACAGGGGGCCCGTCAGCCCCAGCATTTT
18	.	TRBJ2-4	TRBD2	TRBV5-1	CASSRLAGGPEAKNIQYF	TGCGCCAGCTCAAGACTAGCGGGGGGGCCTGAGGCCAAAAACATTCAGTACTTC
15	.	TRBJ1-4	TRBD1	TRBV3-1/TRBV3-2	CASSLPQGANEKLFF	TGTGCCAGCAGCCTACCACAGGGGGCTAATGAAAAACTGTTTTTT
15	.	TRBJ1-4	.	TRBV4-2	CASAAAGDLREKLFF	TGTGCCAGCGCAGCCGCCGGCGACTTAAGGGAAAAACTGTTTTTT
16	.	TRBJ1-3	.	TRBV19	CASSPHTSRGGDTIYF	TGTGCCAGTAGTCCCCATACGTCGCGGGGGGGAGACACCATATATTTT
14	.	TRBJ1-4	TRBD1	TRBV2	CASSGPDRVEKLFF	TGTGCCAGCAGTGGACCTGACAGGGTTGAAAAACTGTTTTTT
16	.	TRBJ1-1	TRBD1	TRBV6-5	CASSSGTGGVNTEAFF	TGTGCCAGCAGTTCCGGGACAGGGGGCGTGAACACTGAAGCTTTCTTT
12	.	TRBJ2-1	.	TRBV12-3/TRBV12-4	CASSWGGAGRFF	TGTGCCAGCTCGTGGGGGGGGGCAGGCCGGTTCTTC
17	few	TRBJ1-3	TRBD1	TRBV7-2	CASSTRQGVGSGNTIYF	TGTGCCAGCAGCACTCGACAGGGGGTTGGCTCTGGAAACACCATATATTTT
15	.	TRBJ1-6	TRBD1	TRBV5-1	CASSATGAYNSPLHF	TGCGCCAGCAGCGCGACAGGGGCCTATAATTCACCCCTCCACTTT
13	.	TRBJ1-1	TRBD1	TRBV30	CAWTLQGNAEAFF	TGTGCCTGGACCTTACAGGGGAACGCTGAAGCTTTCTTT
14	.	TRBJ2-7	TRBD1	TRBV7-3	CASSMTGSSYEQYF	TGTGCCAGCAGCATGACAGGGAGCTCCTACGAGCAGTACTTC